This entry features one T cell receptor (beta chain) sequence. Roughly 0.45 to 1 ug RNA was reverse transcribed with random hexamers. Multiplex PCR with immunoSEQ amplified the TCR beta CDR3 across 54 Vbeta and 13 Jbeta. TCRdb processed the immunoSEQ multiplex PCR reads anew with MiXCR; each CDR3 protein has one entry. The data show about 85,000 distinct CDR3 sequences, approximately 94% seen once. The data stem from a study of CD8 T cells in Susac syndrome. CD8+ and CD4+ T cells from blood underwent TCR beta sequencing, which was carried out in a high-throughput format. The V gene lost 2 bases and the J gene lost 5 bases, with 13 bases spanning the gap. CDR1 MNHEY and CDR2 SVGEGT come from the germline V gene. The CDR3 is made up of 14 amino acids.

Sequenced: CD8+ T cells from PBMCs. This rearrangement joins TRBV6-2 or TRBV6-3 to TRBJ2-7; possibly TRBD2 for D (7 bases). The clonotype comes from a human donor in good health. CDR3 DNA: TGTGCCAGCAGTTACGGGGGGGCTGGCGACGAGCAGTACTTC. Its translation is CASSYGGAGDEQYF.